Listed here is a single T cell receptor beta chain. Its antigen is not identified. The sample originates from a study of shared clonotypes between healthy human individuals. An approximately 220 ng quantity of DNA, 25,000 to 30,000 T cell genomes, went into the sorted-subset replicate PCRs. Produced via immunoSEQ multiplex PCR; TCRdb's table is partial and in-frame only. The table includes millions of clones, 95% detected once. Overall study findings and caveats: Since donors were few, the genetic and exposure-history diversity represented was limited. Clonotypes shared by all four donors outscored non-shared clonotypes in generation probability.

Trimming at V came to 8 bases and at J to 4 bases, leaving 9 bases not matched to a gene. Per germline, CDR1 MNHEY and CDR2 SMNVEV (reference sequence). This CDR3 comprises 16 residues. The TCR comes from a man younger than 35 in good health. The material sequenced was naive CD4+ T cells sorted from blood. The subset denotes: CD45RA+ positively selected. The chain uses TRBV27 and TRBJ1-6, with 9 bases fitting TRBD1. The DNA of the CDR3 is TGTGCCAGCCGAGCCGGGACAGGGATGTATAATTCACCCCTCCACTTT. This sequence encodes CASRAGTGMYNSPLHF.